One sample yielded the 29 T cell receptor beta chains listed below, sequenced in a study of blood T cell repertoires in COVID-19. Libraries were prepared by immunoSEQ multiplex PCR; TCRdb keeps only in-frame clonotypes and omits some of them. Here the sample spans about 170,000 clones, about 88% being singletons. The sample consisted of peripheral blood. The receptors shown here come from a woman older than 75 in a cohort sampled during active or convalescent COVID-19.

V gene TRBV4-2 combines with J gene TRBJ2-7, with D hard to call. CDR1 and CDR2 from the germline V gene are LGHNA and YNFKEQ. The V gene lost 1 base and the J gene lost 1 base, with 5 bases spanning the gap. This CDR3 is built from 13 residues. This CDR3 is CASSQAESYEQYF. As DNA, the CDR3 is TGTGCCAGCAGCCAAGCTGAGTCCTACGAGCAGTACTTC.

The gene calls are TRBV5-1 and TRBJ1-6; D remains unclear. The CDR3 spans 13 residues. Germline-derived CDR1 and CDR2 are SGHRS and YFSETQ. Trimming shortened V by 0 bases and J by 13 bases, and 11 bases separated the two germline ends. CDR3 DNA sequence: TGCGCCAGCAGCTTGGTGGAGAAATTCCCCCTCCACTTT. Amino acid sequence: CASSLVEKFPLHF.

The chain carries TRBV10-2 and TRBJ2-7; the match to TRBD1 covers 9 bases. This CDR3 spans 13 amino acids. Germline V gene sequence: CDR1 WSHSY, CDR2 SAAADI. The trim removed 6 bases at V and 5 bases at J, leaving 5 bases unmatched. CDR3 sequence (DNA): TGCGCCAGCAGGGGGACAGGGCGGGACGAGCAGTACTTC. Amino acids: CASRGTGRDEQYF.

CDR3 bases: TGTGCCAGCAGCCAAGAAGGTACAGGGCGGTCCCTGGGCTACACCTTC. This encodes CASSQEGTGRSLGYTF. The chain joins TRBV3-1 (or the pseudogene TRBV3-2) to TRBJ1-2; D perhaps matches TRBD1 (6 bases). From germline, CDR1 is LGHDT and CDR2 YNNKEL (reference sequence). The CDR3 totals 16 residues. Trimming stripped 0 bases from V and 8 bases from J, with 19 bases between.

V and J are TRBV11-3 and TRBJ1-2, with D perhaps TRBD1 (6 bases). Germline V gene lookup returns CDR1 SGHNT and CDR2 YENEEA. The CDR3 length is 12 residues. Trimming stripped 4 bases from V and 8 bases from J, with 11 bases between. In nucleotides, the CDR3 is TGTGCCAGCAGCTCTGACAGGAGCGGCTACACCTTC. Protein sequence: CASSSDRSGYTF.

The V call is TRBV18, the J call TRBJ1-3; 7 bases map to TRBD1. This CDR3 comprises 14 residues. Germline assignment: CDR1 KGHSH and CDR2 LQKENI. Germline trimming cut 3 bases from V and 3 bases from J; bases unmatched to any gene: 2. Written as DNA, the CDR3 is TGTGCCAGCTCACCGGCAGGGGGTGGAAACACCATATATTTT. It translates to CASSPAGGGNTIYF. The full variable domain, its missing parts supplied by reference TRBV18 and TRBJ1-3, is NAGVMQNPRHLVRRRGQEARLRCSPMKGHSHVYWYRQLPEEGLKFMVYLQKENIIDESGMPKERFSAEFPKEGPSILRIQQVVRGDSAAYFCASSPAGGGNTIYFGEGSWLTVV.

The chain carries TRBV11-3 and TRBJ2-1; D gene ambiguous. Germline values: CDR1 SGHNT, CDR2 YENEEA. Trimming took off 6 bases at V and 0 bases at J, with 18 bases between the two ends. The CDR3 is 17 amino acids. CDR3 DNA: TGTGCCAGCAGTCCGAGGTCTTTGCGGAACTCCTACAATGAGCAGTTCTTC. Translation gives CASSPRSLRNSYNEQFF. Combining the CDR3 with reference TRBV11-3 and TRBJ2-1 gives the whole variable domain EAGVVQSPRYKIIEKKQPVAFWCNPISGHNTLYWYLQNLGQGPELLIRYENEEAVDDSQLPKDRFSAERLKGVDSTLKIQPAELGDSAVYLCASSPRSLRNSYNEQFFGPGTRLTVL.

This chain joins TRBV4-3 and TRBJ2-7, with D possibly matching TRBD2 (5 bases). V was clipped by 0 bases and J by 0 bases, with 15 bases between them. The CDR3 length is 17 residues. Per the germline V gene, CDR1 is LGHNA and CDR2 is YSLEER. The CDR3 reads CASSQDQRGSSSYEQYF. CDR3 nucleotides: TGCGCCAGCAGCCAAGATCAACGGGGATCGAGCTCCTACGAGCAGTACTTC.

The chain carries TRBV3-1 (or the pseudogene TRBV3-2) and TRBJ2-5; 10 bases are a match to TRBD2. The germline V gene has CDR1 LGHDT and CDR2 YNNKEL (reference sequence). The CDR3 loop spans 14 amino acids. Trimming at V came to 3 bases and at J to 3 bases, leaving 1 base not matched to a gene. The CDR3 loop is CASSHLAGEETQYF. The CDR3 region has the DNA TGTGCCAGCAGCCATCTAGCGGGGGAAGAGACCCAGTACTTC.

The chain carries TRBV10-2 and TRBJ2-3; tentative D call: TRBD2 (5 bases). The CDR3 contains 17 residues. V was pared by 0 bases and J by 3 bases, with 16 bases between. The germline gives CDR1 WSHSY, CDR2 SAAADI. The CDR3: CASSESMWASSTDTQYF. CDR3 DNA: TGCGCCAGCAGTGAGTCGATGTGGGCTAGCTCTACAGATACGCAGTATTTT.

V and J are TRBV10-3 and TRBJ1-2; 12 bases fit TRBD1. The trim removed 6 bases at V and 8 bases at J, leaving 7 bases unmatched. Germline CDR1 is ENHRY and CDR2 is SYGVKD. The CDR3 is made up of 14 amino acids. The CDR3 DNA follows: TGTGCCATCAGCAAGGGACAGGGGGCGTACGGCTACACCTTC. This gives the protein CAISKGQGAYGYTF.

This clone occurred once. CDR3 amino acids: CASSPGGVSYNEQFF. The CDR3 DNA reads TGTGCCAGCAGTCCCGGGGGGGTGTCCTACAATGAGCAGTTCTTC. The chain couples TRBV6-2 or TRBV6-3 to TRBJ2-1; TRBD2 agrees at 8 bases. The CDR3 contains 15 residues. Looked up from germline, CDR1 is MNHEY and CDR2 is SVGEGT. V trimming: 5 bases; J trimming: 1 base; junction bases outside the gene matches: 4.

The genes are TRBV25-1 and TRBJ2-2; TRBD2 might be the D (6 bases). CDR3 size: 14 residues. V lost 7 bases, J lost 4 bases, and 13 bases lay in between. Germline values: CDR1 MGHDK, CDR2 SYGVNS. The CDR3 loop is CASTPGLATGELFF. The CDR3 DNA sequence: TGTGCCAGCACCCCGGGACTCGCCACCGGGGAGCTGTTTTTT.

The J gene is TRBJ2-5, the V gene TRBV19; 7 bases are shared with TRBD1. The CDR3 covers 14 residues. Germline assignment: CDR1 LNHDA and CDR2 SQIVND (reference sequence). J lost 8 bases, V lost 5 bases, and 11 bases had no gene match. Written as DNA, the CDR3 is TGTGCCAGTAGTCCGCGACAGGGAAGAGCAACCCAGTACTTC. This sequence encodes CASSPRQGRATQYF.

About this clone itself: Different DNA sequences within this sample yield the same CDR3. The gene calls are TRBV4-1 and TRBJ1-1; D remains ambiguous. V dropped 2 bases and J dropped 2 bases, with 6 bases sitting between them. The CDR3 is made up of 13 amino acids. The germline gives CDR1 MGHRA, CDR2 YSYEKL. The CDR3 DNA is TGCGCCAGCAGCCAATCAGTCAACACTGAAGCTTTCTTT. It codes for CASSQSVNTEAFF.

The rearrangement joins TRBV5-1 to TRBJ2-1, with a tentative D call TRBD2 (7 bases). The CDR3 covers 14 residues. Trimming left V 2 bases short and J 3 bases short, with 9 bases between. The germline V gene encodes CDR1 SGHRS and CDR2 YFSETQ. CDR3: CASSLGGDYNEQFF. The CDR3 region has the DNA TGCGCCAGCAGCTTAGGGGGGGACTACAATGAGCAGTTCTTC.

The V and J genes are TRBV7-2 and TRBJ1-4; D is perhaps TRBD1 (5 bases). The CDR3 is 16 amino acids. V shed 1 base and J shed 10 bases, with 19 bases lying between them. Germline V gene sequence: CDR1 SGHTA, CDR2 FQGNSA. CDR3 coding DNA: TGTGCCAGCAGCTTAGAGGCGGTCGCAGGGTTAGGAAAACTGTTTTTT. This codes for CASSLEAVAGLGKLFF. The complete variable domain, with remaining parts taken from reference TRBV7-2 and TRBJ1-4, reads GAGVSQSPSNKVTEKGKDVELRCDPISGHTALYWYRQSLGQGLEFLIYFQGNSAPDKSGLPSDRFSAERTGGSVSTLTIQRTQQEDSAVYLCASSLEAVAGLGKLFFGSGTQLSVL.

The rearrangement joins TRBV28 to TRBJ1-4; 7 positions match TRBD1. The ends lost 6 bases at V and 8 bases at J; junction bases unmatched: 12. The CDR3 covers 15 residues. CDR1 MDHEN and CDR2 SYDVKM come from the germline V gene. The DNA for the CDR3 is TGTGCCAGCAGCCGTAGAACAGGGGATTTCGAAAAACTGTTTTTT. Protein sequence: CASSRRTGDFEKLFF. Full variable domain (rest looked up from reference TRBV28 and TRBJ1-4): DVKVTQSSRYLVKRTGEKVFLECVQDMDHENMFWYRQDPGLGLRLIYFSYDVKMKEKGDIPEGYSVSREKKERFSLILESASTNQTSMYLCASSRRTGDFEKLFFGSGTQLSVL.

The genes are TRBV15 and TRBJ2-1, with a possible D match to TRBD2 (5 bases). The germline V and J ends were trimmed by 2 bases and 9 bases, with 17 bases remaining between them. Germline CDR1 LNHNV, CDR2 YYDKDF (reference sequence). CDR3 size: 15 residues. Written as DNA, the CDR3 is TGTGCCACCAGCAGAAAGGAGCCGGGCCGGGGTGAGCAGTTCTTC. Its translation: CATSRKEPGRGEQFF. Combining the CDR3 with reference TRBV15 and TRBJ2-1 gives the whole variable domain DAMVIQNPRYQVTQFGKPVTLSCSQTLNHNVMYWYQQKSSQAPKLLFHYYDKDFNNEADTPDNFQSRRPNTSFCFLDIRSPGLGDTAMYLCATSRKEPGRGEQFFGPGTRLTVL.

V usage is TRBV5-1 and J usage is TRBJ2-1; weak D call: TRBD2 (6 bases). CDR3 size: 16 residues. V was trimmed by 5 bases and J by 0 bases, leaving 15 bases between them. Germline CDR1 SGHRS, CDR2 YFSETQ. The CDR3, as DNA: TGCGCCAGCAGTGGGGAGGCGGGGAGCTCCTACAATGAGCAGTTCTTC. This codes for CASSGEAGSSYNEQFF.

The CDR3 loop reads CASSLGAYRGSEAFF. The CDR3, as DNA: TGTGCCAGCAGCTTAGGGGCCTACAGGGGGTCTGAAGCTTTCTTT. The V and J genes are TRBV11-2 and TRBJ1-1; 8 bases align to TRBD1. The CDR3 sequence is 15 residues long. With V trimmed by 1 base and J by 6 bases, 7 bases remained unmatched. The V gene's germline CDR1 is SGHAT and CDR2 FQNNGV.

The genes are TRBV28 and TRBJ1-3; D is possibly TRBD1 (6 bases). Germline V gene sequence: CDR1 MDHEN, CDR2 SYDVKM. V was pared by 4 bases and J by 2 bases, with 6 bases between. CDR3 length equals 13 residues. CDR3 DNA sequence: TGTGCCAGCAGTTACAGGGCTGGAAACACCATATATTTT. Translated: CASSYRAGNTIYF.

This clone was recorded only once. The rearrangement links TRBV6-1 to TRBJ1-2; D gene ambiguous. The CDR3 runs 13 residues. V was cut by 1 base and J by 7 bases, with 10 bases left in between. CDR1 and CDR2 (germline): MNHNS, SASEGT. CDR3 coding DNA: TGTGCCAGCAGTGAAGGACTTACAAGTGGCTACACCTTC. Translation: CASSEGLTSGYTF.

This clone was seen just once. The rearrangement links TRBV3-1 (or the pseudogene TRBV3-2) to TRBJ1-5; D unresolved. V lost 1 base and J 6 bases, leaving 7 bases between the germline ends. The CDR3 totals 13 residues. CDR1 and CDR2 (germline): LGHDT, YNNKEL (reference sequence). CDR3: CASSQAGVQPQHF. DNA of the CDR3: TGTGCCAGCAGCCAAGCCGGTGTTCAGCCCCAGCATTTT.

The chain is built from TRBV4-1 and TRBJ1-5; a possible D gene is TRBD1 (6 bases). Trimming shortened V by 1 base and J by 4 bases, and 11 bases separated the two germline ends. Germline loops: CDR1 MGHRA, CDR2 YSYEKL. The CDR3 loop spans 15 amino acids. The CDR3 sequence: CASSQAVQGNQPQHF. As DNA, the CDR3 is TGCGCCAGCAGCCAAGCAGTTCAGGGGAATCAGCCCCAGCATTTT.

The chain joins TRBV5-1 to TRBJ1-3, with 12 bases fitting TRBD1. The trim removed 4 bases at V and 0 bases at J, leaving 5 bases unmatched. Germline assignment: CDR1 SGHRS and CDR2 YFSETQ. This CDR3 region has 17 residues. The CDR3 reads CASSRDRGPSSGNTIYF. Written as DNA, the CDR3 is TGCGCCAGCAGCAGGGACAGGGGGCCGAGCTCTGGAAACACCATATATTTT.

The V call is TRBV10-1, the J call TRBJ1-6; D remains unclear. Germline lookup yields CDR1 WNHNN and CDR2 SYGVQD (reference sequence). V shed 0 bases and J shed 10 bases, with 16 bases lying between them. This CDR3 contains 16 residues. The CDR3, as DNA: TGCGCCAGCAGTGAGTCGAAGTCTGTCCGGAGGTCACCCCTCCACTTT. Translated, it gives CASSESKSVRRSPLHF.

A single count supports this clone. The sample carries other DNA sequences with the same CDR3. DNA of the CDR3: TGTGCCAGCAGCTTAGGGACAGGCGGCGGCTACACCTTC. It translates to CASSLGTGGGYTF. The genes are TRBV7-9 and TRBJ1-2; 7 bases agree with TRBD1. The germline V gene has CDR1 SEHNR and CDR2 FQNEAQ (reference sequence). This CDR3 has 13 residues. Germline trimming cut 1 base from V and 8 bases from J; bases unmatched to any gene: 4.

V gene TRBV15 combines with J gene TRBJ1-1; D is unclear. Trimming left V 4 bases short and J 0 bases short, with 6 bases between. CDR3 length: 13 residues. The V gene's germline CDR1 is LNHNV and CDR2 YYDKDF (reference sequence). CDR3 bases: TGTGCCACCAGCAACTCTATGAACACTGAAGCTTTCTTT. Amino acid sequence: CATSNSMNTEAFF.